Below, 5 T cell receptor beta chains from the same sample are listed, as sequenced in a study of neurological immune-mediated disorders. MiXCR was run by TCRdb on the 5' RACE reads, yielding one entry per CDR3 protein. The sample consists of over 35,000 distinct CDR3 sequences, approximately 11% of them appearing once. Sequenced: PBMCs. Receptor source: a female donor in good health.

This clonotype was seen ten or more times. V gene TRBV6-5 combines with J gene TRBJ1-1, with a possible D match to TRBD1 (6 bases). Trimming took 4 bases from V and 4 from J, leaving 16 bases between them. Germline loops: CDR1 MNHEY, CDR2 SVGAGI. The CDR3 covers 15 residues. Here the CDR3 DNA reads TGTGCCAGCAGTTGGGCACAGGGAAGGGGCACTGAAGCTTTCTTT. Amino acid sequence: CASSWAQGRGTEAFF.

This clonotype occurred many times. The rearrangement links TRBV2 to TRBJ1-6; no firm D call. CDR1 is SNHLY and CDR2 is FYNNEI in the germline V gene. This CDR3 region has 13 residues. The V gene lost 3 bases and the J gene lost 10 bases, with 10 bases spanning the gap. The CDR3 region is CASSEREGSPLHF. The CDR3 nucleotides read TGTGCCAGCAGTGAGAGGGAGGGATCACCCCTCCACTTT.

This clonotype was found many times. The V call is TRBV5-1, the J call TRBJ2-7; possibly TRBD1 for D (7 bases). V was trimmed by 4 bases and J by 9 bases, leaving 26 bases between them. The CDR3 runs to 16 residues. Germline V gene lookup returns CDR1 SGHRS and CDR2 YFSETQ. The CDR3 DNA is TGCGCCAGCAGCGTCGGTGGGGGGACAGCTATTACGAGGCAGTACTTC. It is translated as CASSVGGGTAITRQYF.

This clonotype has a count of ten or more. The chain carries TRBV5-1 and TRBJ2-3, with 11 positions matching TRBD2. Trimming removed 1 base from V and 2 bases from J; junction bases left unmatched: 9. Per germline, CDR1 SGHRS and CDR2 YFSETQ. The CDR3 spans 18 residues. CDR3 amino acids: CASSLRFPSGGPTDTQYF. CDR3 bases: TGCGCCAGCAGCTTGCGGTTTCCTAGCGGGGGGCCCACAGATACGCAGTATTTT.

This clonotype was found many times. This chain connects TRBV29-1 to TRBJ2-1; D is undetermined. The V and J ends lost 1 base and 0 bases respectively, with 13 bases between them. Per germline, CDR1 SQVTM and CDR2 ANQGSEA. The CDR3 covers 16 residues. CDR3 in DNA: TGCAGCGTTGAAGGGGAAGGGTTAGGCTCCTACAATGAGCAGTTCTTC. Protein: CSVEGEGLGSYNEQFF.